These 20 T cell receptor beta chains originate from one sample sequenced in a study of blood T cells in healthy people across ages. Together with a sample-barcoded 5' primer, a J-beta primer mix was included in a second PCR lasting about 6 to 12 cycles. In TCRdb, the 5' RACE reads were re-called with MiXCR into one record per CDR3 protein. In the table there are around 500,000 distinct CDR3 sequences, about 25% of which are singletons. These data were likewise used in another study, on T cells of mothers and their children.

Sequenced sample: blood. All receptors derive from a boy under 10 years old in good health.

This clonotype came up a few times. J is TRBJ1-1 and V is TRBV2; TRBD1 agrees at 7 bases. The V and J ends lost 7 bases and 1 base, in that order; junction bases with no gene match: 3. This CDR3 comprises 13 residues. The germline V gene encodes CDR1 SNHLY and CDR2 FYNNEI. CDR3 protein: CASTQGENTEAFF. CDR3 nucleotide sequence: TGTGCCAGCACCCAGGGGGAGAACACTGAAGCTTTCTTT.

This clonotype was observed a few times. The genes are TRBV2 and TRBJ2-5; tentatively, D is TRBD2 (5 bases). The end of the DNA is better explained by TRBJ2-1, so the J call may be wrong. Germline V gives CDR1 SNHLY, CDR2 FYNNEI. There are 13 residues in the CDR3. CDR3 amino acids: CASHGEPYNEQFF. CDR3 in DNA: TGTGCCAGCCACGGGGAGCCCTACAATGAGCAGTTCTTC.

The V and J genes are TRBV9 and TRBJ2-7, with D unclear. Germline CDR1 is SGDLS and CDR2 is YYNGEE. This CDR3 is 15 amino acids long. V lost 0 bases and J 2 bases, leaving 12 bases between the germline ends. The CDR3 loop is CASSVDLHGTYEQYF. CDR3 bases: TGTGCCAGCAGCGTAGATTTGCACGGAACCTACGAGCAGTACTTC.

As to this clonotype: The junction differs from germline at one of its ends, possibly a read error. The chain couples TRBV18 to TRBJ2-5; 7 bases agree with TRBD2. The CDR3 is made up of 15 amino acids. Germline lookup yields CDR1 KGHSH and CDR2 LQKENI. The CDR3 protein is CASSPPGTIRETQHF. DNA for the CDR3: TGTGCCAGCTCACCCCCCGGGACTATCAGAGAGACCCAGCACTTC.

This clonotype appeared many times. Here the CDR3 reads CASSRDRGSGANVLTF. As DNA, the CDR3 is TGCGCCAGCAGCCGGGACAGGGGCTCTGGGGCCAACGTCCTGACTTTC. The chain has TRBV4-1 and TRBJ2-6; TRBD1 matches 10 bases. In germline, CDR1 is MGHRA, CDR2 YSYEKL. The CDR3 totals 16 residues. Trimming took 4 bases from V and 0 from J; bases not matched to a gene: 0.

J is TRBJ2-5 and V is TRBV7-9; D is unclear. The V end lost 7 bases, the J end lost 4 bases, and 22 bases lay between the germline ends. Germline CDR1 SEHNR, CDR2 FQNEAQ (reference sequence). The CDR3 consists of 16 residues. The CDR3 sequence is CASTTGPTINRETQYF. The CDR3 DNA sequence: TGTGCCAGCACCACCGGGCCTACAATAAACCGAGAGACCCAGTACTTC. Combining the CDR3 with reference TRBV7-9 and TRBJ2-5 gives the whole variable domain DTGVSQNPRHKITKRGQNVTFRCDPISEHNRLYWYRQTLGQGPEFLTYFQNEAQLEKSRLLSDRFSAERPKGSFSTLEIQRTEQGDSAMYLCASTTGPTINRETQYFGPGTRLLVL.

This clonotype was found a few times. This rearrangement joins TRBV27 to TRBJ1-4, with D uncertain. The V end lost 1 base, the J end lost 7 bases, and 7 bases lay between the germline ends. Germline V gives CDR1 MNHEY, CDR2 SMNVEV (reference sequence). The CDR3 runs 13 residues. The CDR3 loop is CASSLWGSEKLFF. Written as DNA, the CDR3 is TGTGCCAGCAGTTTATGGGGATCTGAAAAACTGTTTTTT.

V usage is TRBV25-1 and J usage is TRBJ2-1, with D perhaps TRBD2 (5 bases). The CDR3 sequence is 15 residues long. V lost 1 base to trimming and J lost 6 bases, with 13 bases between them. Germline V gene data show CDR1 as MGHDK and CDR2 as SYGVNS. This CDR3 is CASSESPGSGNEQFF. CDR3 nucleotides: TGTGCCAGCAGTGAATCCCCGGGATCAGGCAATGAGCAGTTCTTC.

The CDR3 DNA sequence: TGTGCCAGCAGCTCCCTCACTAGCGGGAGCGCCTACGAGCAGTACTTC. This codes for CASSSLTSGSAYEQYF. The chain couples TRBV7-2 to TRBJ2-5, with 11 bases aligning to TRBD2. The end of the DNA is better explained by TRBJ2-7, so the J call may be wrong. This CDR3 region has 16 residues. Germline CDR1 reads SGHTA; CDR2 reads FQGNSA.

Only a few counts were recorded for this clonotype. The rearrangement joins TRBV3-1 to TRBJ2-5; TRBD2 matches 8 bases. Per germline, CDR1 LGHDT and CDR2 YNNKEL (reference sequence). This CDR3 has 15 amino acids. The V gene end was trimmed by 1 base and the J gene end by 5 bases; junction bases not matched to a gene: 6. CDR3 region: CASSQAGTSGETQYF. The CDR3, as DNA: TGTGCCAGCAGCCAAGCAGGGACTAGTGGCGAGACCCAGTACTTC.

This chain connects TRBV5-4 to TRBJ2-1; TRBD2 matches 9 bases. The V gene end was trimmed by 4 bases and the J gene end by 4 bases; junction bases not matched to a gene: 6. Germline values: CDR1 SGHNT, CDR2 YYREEE (reference sequence). The CDR3 has 15 amino acids. Written as DNA, the CDR3 is TGTGCCAGCAGCCCAACTAGCGGGTATTACAATGAGCAGTTCTTC. It is translated as CASSPTSGYYNEQFF.

The sample holds a few counts of this clonotype. The CDR3 region is CASSSTGTANYEQYF. The CDR3 nucleotides are TGTGCCAGCAGTTCCACCGGGACAGCAAACTACGAGCAGTACTTC. The chain joins TRBV6-5 to TRBJ2-7; 7 bases align to TRBD1. CDR1 is MNHEY and CDR2 is SVGAGI in the germline V gene. V was clipped by 4 bases and J by 3 bases; unmatched bases: 9. The CDR3 length is 15 residues.

CDR3 residues: CASSLLGTELLFF. The DNA of the CDR3 is TGCGCCAGCAGCTTGCTTGGGACAGAACTTCTGTTTTTT. The chain combines TRBV5-1 with TRBJ1-4; 7 bases fit TRBD1. CDR1 is SGHRS and CDR2 is YFSETQ in the germline V gene. The trim removed 1 base at V and 14 bases at J, leaving 8 bases unmatched. The CDR3 has 13 amino acids. Variable domain in full (rest from reference TRBV5-1 and TRBJ1-4): KAGVTQTPRYLIKTRGQQVTLSCSPISGHRSVSWYQQTPGQGLQFLFEYFSETQRNKGNFPGRFSGRQFSNSRSEMNVSTLELGDSALYLCASSLLGTELLFFGSGTQLSVL.

Notes on this clonotype: At one boundary the junction diverges from the germline segment, which might be a read error. The chain couples TRBV7-8 to TRBJ2-3; 8 bases are a match to TRBD2. Germline CDR1 SGHVS, CDR2 FQNEAQ. The CDR3 is 14 residues long. The CDR3 is CASSEREYTDTQYF. CDR3 coding DNA: TGCGCCAGCAGCGAGCGGGAGTATACAGATACGCAGTATTTT.

This clonotype was counted between two and nine times. The chain joins TRBV12-3 or TRBV12-4 to TRBJ1-2; no definite D call. The V and J ends lost 6 bases and 0 bases respectively, with 11 bases between them. CDR3 length: 14 amino acids. This CDR3 is CASSPPGSNYGYTF. In nucleotides, the CDR3 is TGTGCCAGCAGCCCCCCGGGCTCTAACTATGGCTACACCTTC.

The genes are TRBV6-6 and TRBJ1-2; no firm D call. The CDR3 spans 11 residues. Germline V gives CDR1 MNHNY, CDR2 SVGAGI (reference sequence). The V gene lost 7 bases and the J gene lost 7 bases, with 10 bases spanning the gap. The CDR3 loop is CASINSGGYTF. The CDR3 DNA reads TGTGCCAGCATTAACAGTGGTGGCTACACCTTC.

This clonotype was observed a handful of times. The V and J genes are TRBV3-1 and TRBJ1-1; unclear D gene. V gave up 2 bases and J gave up 3 bases, with 13 bases separating them. The CDR3 covers 15 residues. CDR1 and CDR2 (germline): LGHDT, YNNKEL (reference sequence). CDR3 loop: CASSQKRGLYTEAFF. As DNA, the CDR3 is TGTGCCAGCAGCCAAAAGAGAGGGTTGTACACTGAAGCTTTCTTT.

The V call is TRBV9, the J call TRBJ2-3, with D perhaps matching TRBD1 (5 bases). From germline, CDR1 is SGDLS and CDR2 YYNGEE. The CDR3 loop spans 16 amino acids. V dropped 4 bases and J dropped 5 bases, with 20 bases sitting between them. As DNA, the CDR3 is TGTGCCAGCAGCCCACGGCAGGGATTCCTTGGAGATACGCAGTATTTT. Amino acid sequence: CASSPRQGFLGDTQYF. The full variable domain, completed using reference TRBV9 and TRBJ2-3, is DSGVTQTPKHLITATGQRVTLRCSPRSGDLSVYWYQQSLDQGLQFLIQYYNGEERAKGNILERFSAQQFPDLHSELNLSSLELGDSALYFCASSPRQGFLGDTQYFGPGTRLTVL.

This clonotype has more than one count but fewer than ten. The J gene is TRBJ2-5, the V gene TRBV28; D possibly matches TRBD1 or TRBD2 (6 bases each). V was clipped by 3 bases and J by 3 bases, with 17 bases between them. The CDR3 sequence is 16 residues long. CDR1 is MDHEN, CDR2 SYDVKM, per germline. The CDR3 here is CASSFIMGRTEETQYF. DNA of the CDR3: TGTGCCAGCAGTTTTATTATGGGGAGGACAGAAGAGACCCAGTACTTC.

This clonotype turned up a few times. The V gene is TRBV27, the J gene TRBJ2-2; no reliable D call. CDR1 MNHEY and CDR2 SMNVEV come from the germline V gene (reference sequence). V was pared by 10 bases and J by 5 bases, with 14 bases between. There are 13 residues in the CDR3. Here the CDR3 reads CATKTKGTGELFF. The CDR3 region has the DNA TGTGCCACCAAGACCAAGGGTACCGGGGAGCTGTTTTTT.